The present TCR beta chain was sequenced within a study of T cell responses to AZD1222 COVID-19 vaccine. Study findings and constraints: Repertoires were sampled only after the peak T cell response.

The CDR3 runs 16 residues. V shed 1 base and J shed 0 bases, with 11 bases lying between them. Germline V gives CDR1 MNHEY, CDR2 SVGEGT. Data came from immunoSEQ multiplex PCR; TCRdb stores just in-frame clones and leaves some out. Among about 200,000 clones, 90% to 95% were seen once, and the ten largest hold around 1%. As for this clone: Its antigen is still unknown.

This chain connects TRBV6-2 or TRBV6-3 to TRBJ2-3, with unresolved D. This receptor was identified in an adult who received the AZD1222 COVID-19 vaccine. Specimen: peripheral blood, collected 28 days after the second AZD1222 dose. The CDR3 loop is CASSYFTDPSTDTQYF. In nucleotides, the CDR3 is TGTGCCAGCAGTTACTTTACGGACCCTAGCACAGATACGCAGTATTTT.